The clone carrying this TCR beta chain showed up many times. Antigen specificity is unknown. This specimen belongs to a study of T cell repertoires in cytomegalovirus infection. TCRdb passed the reads through MiXCR, listing each CDR3 protein once. The table includes roughly 700,000 distinct CDR3 sequences, around 35% detected once. Looked up from germline, CDR1 is SGHTA and CDR2 is FQGNSA. With 2 bases clipped from V and 5 bases from J, the junction kept 9 bases outside the gene matches. The CDR3 runs 17 residues. The rearrangement links TRBV7-2 to TRBJ2-2; 9 bases are shared with TRBD2. The receptor's source is a human donor in good health (CMV status not recorded). Some clones in this sample may be carry-over from other donors' samples. This sample comprised cultured PBMCs, obtained from culture after CMV antigen stimulation. The DNA of the CDR3 is TGTGCCAGCAGCTTAATTGCGGGGGGGCGGAGAACCGGGGAGCTGTTTTTT. Protein product: CASSLIAGGRRTGELFF.